The clone carrying this T cell receptor beta chain has a handful of counts. Its antigen remains unidentified. The CDR3 loop spans 15 amino acids. With 5 bases removed from V and 5 bases from J, the gap between germline ends came to 16 bases. Germline loops: CDR1 SEHNR, CDR2 FQNEAQ (reference sequence). These data are taken from a study of post-analysis software for immune sequencing data. General observations from the study: Roughly five TRBV segments were more frequent in patients than controls; TRBV5-6, TRBV5-1 and TRBV20-1 belonged to this group.

cDNA libraries for TCR beta contained unique molecular identifiers. TCRdb reprocessed the PCR reads with MiXCR, giving one entry per CDR3 protein. The table includes about 760,000 distinct CDR3 sequences, 25% to 30% detected once. Material: blood. This chain uses TRBV7-9 with TRBJ2-1; D not certain. This clonotype was obtained from a girl aged 5-17 years with multiple sclerosis. CDR3 bases: TGTGCCAGCAGCCTACCCAATTGGTTGGACAATGAGCAGTTCTTC. This gives the protein CASSLPNWLDNEQFF.